The 21 T cell receptor beta chains reported below all come from one sample, sequenced in a study of radiation and T cells in renal cell carcinoma. Repertoires were generated with immunoSEQ multiplex PCR, while TCRdb's copy carries only in-frame clones and drops some. The sample yields approximately 110,000 clones, about four fifths seen once. Stated time point: baseline pretreatment blood. Treatment reported: 15 Gy SBRT to primary tumor, nephrectomy 4 weeks later. The source was blood, collected from a patient whose treatment included radiotherapy and nephrectomy. These receptors were collected from a woman in her fifties or sixties with renal cell carcinoma.

This rearrangement joins TRBV4-1 to TRBJ1-4; D uncertain. Germline V gives CDR1 MGHRA, CDR2 YSYEKL. The ends were cut back, 0 bases at V and 8 bases at J, with 13 bases in the middle. This CDR3 is 15 amino acids long. The CDR3 is CASSQEGRYSEKLFF. DNA for the CDR3: TGCGCCAGCAGCCAAGAGGGAAGGTATTCGGAAAAACTGTTTTTT.

The J gene is TRBJ1-2, the V gene TRBV18; D is uncertain. V dropped 4 bases and J dropped 4 bases, with 10 bases sitting between them. CDR1 is KGHSH and CDR2 is LQKENI in the germline V gene. The CDR3 runs 13 residues. CDR3 DNA sequence: TGTGCCAGCTCACTTAGGGAAGGCTATGGCTACACCTTC. Translating it yields CASSLREGYGYTF.

This rearrangement joins TRBV27 to TRBJ2-1; D is possibly TRBD1 (6 bases). Germline CDR1 and CDR2: MNHEY and SMNVEV (reference sequence). CDR3 length equals 16 residues. V lost 1 base to trimming and J lost 5 bases, with 15 bases between them. CDR3 coding DNA: TGTGCCAGCAGTTTATTGGGGGCGATCAGGAACAATGAGCAGTTCTTC. Residues: CASSLLGAIRNNEQFF.

This chain uses TRBV5-4 with TRBJ2-1; a possible D gene is TRBD1 (5 bases). The ends were cut back, 4 bases at V and 7 bases at J, with 9 bases in the middle. The CDR3 is made up of 12 amino acids. CDR1 and CDR2 from the germline V gene are SGHNT and YYREEE (reference sequence). The CDR3 loop reads CASSGPGNEQFF. The CDR3 nucleotides are TGTGCCAGCAGCGGACCAGGGAATGAGCAGTTCTTC.

This chain links TRBV4-1 with TRBJ2-2; the D gene is possibly TRBD1 (6 bases). The V and J ends lost 0 bases and 6 bases respectively, with 8 bases between them. The CDR3 runs 14 residues. Looked up from germline, CDR1 is MGHRA and CDR2 is YSYEKL. The CDR3: CASSQDTGPGELFF. CDR3 nucleotide sequence: TGCGCCAGCAGCCAAGATACAGGGCCCGGGGAGCTGTTTTTT.

This chain joins TRBV7-3 and TRBJ2-7; 7 bases agree with TRBD2. Germline values: CDR1 SGHTA, CDR2 FQGTGA. The junction had 11 bases not matched to a gene; V was cut back by 0 bases and J by 9 bases. This CDR3 comprises 15 residues. This chain's CDR3 is CASSLTGGTPTGQYF. CDR3 DNA: TGTGCCAGCAGCTTAACGGGGGGGACCCCAACGGGGCAGTACTTC.

This chain uses TRBV30 with TRBJ1-1; the D gene is possibly TRBD1 (6 bases). Germline CDR1 reads GTSNPN; CDR2 reads SVGIG (reference sequence). The CDR3 sequence is 13 residues long. V was trimmed by 0 bases and J by 1 base, leaving 6 bases between them. The CDR3 nucleotides read TGTGCCTGGAGTGTGGGGGCGAACACTGAAGCTTTCTTT. Protein: CAWSVGANTEAFF.

V usage is TRBV10-3 and J usage is TRBJ2-6, with 8 positions matching TRBD1. Germline CDR1 ENHRY, CDR2 SYGVKD. The CDR3 runs 13 residues. With V trimmed by 10 bases and J by 2 bases, 1 base remained unmatched. The DNA of the CDR3 is TGTGCCACACAGGGGGCTGGGGCCAACGTCCTGACTTTC. Encoded protein: CATQGAGANVLTF.

The chain links TRBV19 to TRBJ1-1, with D perhaps TRBD1 (6 bases). Trimming removed 3 bases at V and 2 bases at J, with 10 bases between. Germline loops: CDR1 LNHDA, CDR2 SQIVND (reference sequence). The CDR3 is 14 amino acids. CDR3 amino acids: CASSIGTSNTEAFF. The CDR3 DNA reads TGTGCCAGTAGTATCGGGACATCCAACACTGAAGCTTTCTTT.

As regards this clone: Distinct nucleotide sequences in the sample also encode this CDR3. The chain is built from TRBV4-2 and TRBJ1-5; D is perhaps TRBD1 (5 bases). The ends were cut back, 0 bases at V and 1 base at J, with 10 bases in the middle. CDR1 and CDR2 from the germline V gene are LGHNA and YNFKEQ. The CDR3 is 16 residues long. Here the CDR3 reads CASSQEWGMSNQPQHF. In DNA, the CDR3 is TGTGCCAGCAGCCAAGAATGGGGGATGAGCAATCAGCCCCAGCATTTT.

By share, this clone counts as medium-sized. V usage is TRBV5-4 and J usage is TRBJ1-1; D is uncertain. Germline V gene lookup returns CDR1 SGHNT and CDR2 YYREEE (reference sequence). The CDR3 contains 15 residues. V was shortened by 1 base and J by 1 base, with 11 bases between the two germline ends. Here the CDR3 reads CASSLLSSPNTEAFF. CDR3 sequence (DNA): TGTGCCAGCAGCTTGTTATCGTCCCCGAACACTGAAGCTTTCTTT. Together with reference TRBV5-4 and TRBJ1-1, the CDR3 gives the full variable domain: ETGVTQSPTHLIKTRGQQVTLRCSSQSGHNTVSWYQQALGQGPQFIFQYYREEENGRGNFPPRFSGLQFPNYSSELNVNALELDDSALYLCASSLLSSPNTEAFFGQGTRLTVV.

The V gene is TRBV19, the J gene TRBJ2-7, with D hard to call. Trimming stripped 5 bases from V and 3 bases from J, with 14 bases between. CDR3 length: 14 amino acids. Germline V gene lookup returns CDR1 LNHDA and CDR2 SQIVND (reference sequence). CDR3 region: CASSQDGNHYEQYF. CDR3 nucleotides: TGTGCCAGTAGTCAGGATGGAAATCACTACGAGCAGTACTTC.

The chain is built from TRBV5-8 and TRBJ1-2; possibly TRBD1 for D (5 bases). The CDR3 loop spans 13 amino acids. Trimming took off 4 bases at V and 6 bases at J, with 13 bases between the two ends. The germline V gene encodes CDR1 SGHTS and CDR2 YDEGEE. This chain's CDR3 is CASSPNRQNGYTF. CDR3 sequence (DNA): TGTGCCAGCAGCCCCAACCGACAGAATGGCTACACCTTC. Using reference TRBV5-8 and TRBJ1-2 for the parts outside the CDR3, the full variable domain is EAGVTQSPTHLIKTRGQQATLRCSPISGHTSVYWYQQALGLGLQFLLWYDEGEERNRGNFPPRFSGRQFPNYSSELNVNALELEDSALYLCASSPNRQNGYTFGSGTRLTVV.

The rearrangement uses TRBV28 and TRBJ1-4; no definite D call. Trimming removed 4 bases at V and 5 bases at J, with 11 bases between. Germline V gene lookup returns CDR1 MDHEN and CDR2 SYDVKM. The CDR3 is 14 amino acids. The CDR3 DNA follows: TGTGCCAGCAGTTCCTCACCTCGGAATGAAAAACTGTTTTTT. This sequence encodes CASSSSPRNEKLFF.

The rearrangement joins TRBV7-2 to TRBJ2-1, with D hard to call. With 1 base removed from V and 8 bases from J, the gap between germline ends came to 9 bases. The CDR3 totals 13 residues. Germline assignment: CDR1 SGHTA and CDR2 FQGNSA. The CDR3 DNA reads as TGTGCCAGCAGCTTAGACGATGTGGATGAGCAGTTCTTC. It codes for CASSLDDVDEQFF.

This clone was recorded a few times. The V gene is TRBV2, the J gene TRBJ1-6; D remains unclear. From germline, CDR1 is SNHLY and CDR2 FYNNEI. This CDR3 is 13 amino acids long. Deletions cut 3 bases from V and 9 bases from J, with 9 bases between. CDR3 sequence (DNA): TGTGCCAGCAGTGAGAGGCCAGCTTCACCCCTCCACTTT. Amino acid sequence: CASSERPASPLHF. The entire variable domain, with the rest obtained from reference TRBV2 and TRBJ1-6, is as follows: EPEVTQTPSHQVTQMGQEVILRCVPISNHLYFYWYRQILGQKVEFLVSFYNNEISEKSEIFDDQFSVERPDGSNFTLKIRSTKLEDSAMYFCASSERPASPLHFGNGTRLTVT.

The chain employs TRBV15 and TRBJ2-4; possible D gene TRBD1, 6 bases. The CDR3 is 20 residues long. V was pared by 0 bases and J by 0 bases, with 21 bases between. Germline V gene sequence: CDR1 LNHNV, CDR2 YYDKDF (reference sequence). For the CDR3, the DNA is TGTGCCACCAGCAGAGATTACTTCAGTGGGAACAGGGCAGCCAAAAACATTCAGTACTTC. Translating gives CATSRDYFSGNRAAKNIQYF.

This chain joins TRBV27 and TRBJ2-5; D is undetermined. This CDR3 has 14 amino acids. CDR1 is MNHEY and CDR2 is SMNVEV in the germline V gene (reference sequence). The V end lost 2 bases, the J end lost 5 bases, and 12 bases lay between the germline ends. CDR3 loop: CASSLTTGRETQYF. The CDR3 DNA reads TGTGCCAGCAGTTTAACAACCGGTCGGGAGACCCAGTACTTC.

This clone was counted only a few times. This rearrangement joins TRBV6-5 to TRBJ1-4; TRBD1 is a possible D gene (6 bases). V gave up 5 bases and J gave up 10 bases, with 14 bases separating them. This CDR3 comprises 13 residues. Germline V gene data show CDR1 as MNHEY and CDR2 as SVGAGI. This CDR3 reads CASSQHRDGKLFF. The CDR3 DNA reads TGTGCCAGCAGTCAGCACAGGGATGGAAAACTGTTTTTT.

The CDR3, as DNA: TGCAGCGGTGGACAGACCCCCCAAGAGACCCAGTACTTC. This encodes CSGGQTPQETQYF. The rearrangement joins TRBV29-1 to TRBJ2-5, with D maybe TRBD1 (6 bases). The CDR3 runs to 13 residues. CDR1 and CDR2 from the germline V gene are SQVTM and ANQGSEA. The V gene lost 7 bases and the J gene lost 1 base, with 13 bases spanning the gap.

The chain recombines TRBV14 with TRBJ1-1; D gene uncertain. Germline-derived CDR1 and CDR2 are SGHDN and FVKESK. V lost 0 bases and J lost 5, with 10 bases in between. CDR3 length: 14 amino acids. In DNA form, the CDR3 reads TGTGCCAGCAGCCAAGATCTTCTGACAACTGAAGCTTTCTTT. Its translation is CASSQDLLTTEAFF.